Following are 29 T cell receptor beta chains from one sample sequenced in a study of long-term antiretroviral therapy in people with HIV (dated by TCRdb to between 2022 and 2023). The immunoSEQ hsTCRB v3.0 assay was used at survey level resolution to sequence the TRB variable region. The clones in this table, taken by TCRdb from immuneACCESS, are in-frame only. Not every clone is retained; where verified, under half of the shortfall comes from an unresolved V gene, and the cause of the rest is unknown. This sample lists over 20,000 clones; around four fifths were detected once. Approximately 4.6% of the sample is in the top ten clones. The material was unsorted PBMCs, obtained 3 years after starting antiretroviral therapy. The source of these receptors is a man between 18 and 35 years old with HIV.

The chain is built from TRBV5-1 and TRBJ1-5; no clear D gene. This CDR3 contains 13 residues. Trimming left V 4 bases short and J 0 bases short, with 5 bases between. Looked up from germline, CDR1 is SGHRS and CDR2 is YFSETQ. CDR3 nucleotide sequence: TGCGCCAGCAGCATTACTAGCAATCAGCCCCAGCATTTT. Its protein product is CASSITSNQPQHF.

This chain uses TRBV7-3 with TRBJ2-2, with D unresolved. Trimming removed 7 bases at V and 6 bases at J, with 15 bases between. Germline lookup yields CDR1 SGHTA and CDR2 FQGTGA. The CDR3 consists of 14 residues. The CDR3 DNA follows: TGTGCCAGCACCCCTCGGGCCCCGGCCGGGGAGCTGTTTTTT. Its translation is CASTPRAPAGELFF.

V usage is TRBV6-5 and J usage is TRBJ1-5; 11 bases are shared with TRBD1. The J segment lost 3 bases and the V segment lost 5 bases, leaving 3 bases of the junction unmatched. The CDR3 covers 15 residues. Germline CDR1 MNHEY, CDR2 SVGAGI. The CDR3 sequence: CASSPGQGANQPQHF. The CDR3, as DNA: TGTGCCAGCAGTCCTGGACAGGGGGCCAATCAGCCCCAGCATTTT.

The V call is TRBV9, the J call TRBJ1-1; maybe TRBD1 (5 bases). The V and J ends lost 3 bases and 4 bases respectively, with 13 bases between them. This CDR3 has 14 amino acids. Germline V gene data show CDR1 as SGDLS and CDR2 as YYNGEE. The CDR3 DNA sequence: TGTGCCAGCAGCGAAAGGTGGGGGGGCACTGAAGCTTTCTTT. Its translation is CASSERWGGTEAFF.

The chain carries TRBV28 and TRBJ2-7; D is perhaps TRBD1 (7 bases). Germline V CDR1 and CDR2: MDHEN, SYDVKM. With 5 bases removed from V and 5 bases from J, the gap between germline ends came to 25 bases. This CDR3 is built from 17 residues. The CDR3 DNA sequence: TGTGCCAGCAGTCCGCCGGGTAGCAGGGGGACTCTCCACGAGCAGTACGTC. Translation: CASSPPGSRGTLHEQYV.

CDR3 bases: TGTGCCAGCCGCCTAGGGGGCAATGAGCAGTTCTTC. It codes for CASRLGGNEQFF. The chain has TRBV6-5 and TRBJ2-1; the D gene is possibly TRBD1 (6 bases). V was trimmed by 8 bases and J by 6 bases, leaving 11 bases between them. Per the germline V gene, CDR1 is MNHEY and CDR2 is SVGAGI. The CDR3 contains 12 residues.

V usage is TRBV5-1 and J usage is TRBJ2-1; D perhaps matches TRBD1 (7 bases). Germline V gene lookup returns CDR1 SGHRS and CDR2 YFSETQ. V was shortened by 7 bases and J by 9 bases, with 20 bases between the two germline ends. This CDR3 is built from 14 residues. The CDR3 region is CASRSGGPITEQFF. The CDR3 coding sequence is TGCGCCAGCCGGTCAGGGGGGCCTATTACTGAGCAGTTCTTC. Filled out from reference TRBV5-1 and TRBJ2-1, the complete variable domain reads KAGVTQTPRYLIKTRGQQVTLSCSPISGHRSVSWYQQTPGQGLQFLFEYFSETQRNKGNFPGRFSGRQFSNSRSEMNVSTLELGDSALYLCASRSGGPITEQFFGPGTRLTVL.

The rearrangement uses TRBV6-4 and TRBJ2-1, with 11 bases matching TRBD2. Germline V gives CDR1 MRHNA, CDR2 SNTAGT. The CDR3 is made up of 14 amino acids. After removal of 3 bases from V and 8 bases from J, the junction contained 3 bases not matched to a gene. The CDR3 protein is CASSEGTSGYEQFF. The CDR3 DNA reads TGTGCCAGCAGTGAAGGGACTAGCGGATATGAGCAGTTCTTC.

This chain links TRBV27 with TRBJ1-4, with no clear D. The CDR3 has 10 amino acids. CDR1 and CDR2 from the germline V gene are MNHEY and SMNVEV (reference sequence). Trimming removed 6 bases from V and 8 bases from J, with 4 bases in between. CDR3 loop: CASRGEKLFF. CDR3 DNA sequence: TGTGCCAGCAGGGGGGAAAAACTGTTTTTT.

The CDR3 protein is CASSSSLRGVNQPQHF. The CDR3 nucleotides read TGTGCCAGCAGTTCATCACTCCGGGGTGTGAATCAGCCCCAGCATTTT. The rearrangement uses TRBV28 and TRBJ1-5; no clear D gene. The germline V gene encodes CDR1 MDHEN and CDR2 SYDVKM. The CDR3 is 16 residues long. Deletions cut 4 bases from V and 4 bases from J, with 17 bases between.

This chain connects TRBV5-1 to TRBJ2-7; TRBD1 might be the D (5 bases). V was pared by 1 base and J by 5 bases, with 16 bases between. CDR3 size: 15 residues. Germline loops: CDR1 SGHRS, CDR2 YFSETQ. The CDR3 loop reads CASSLTGESIHEQYV. CDR3 DNA sequence: TGCGCCAGCAGCTTGACAGGCGAATCAATCCACGAGCAGTACGTC.

This rearrangement joins TRBV9 to TRBJ2-2; D is possibly TRBD1 or TRBD2 (6 bases each). Germline V gene lookup returns CDR1 SGDLS and CDR2 YYNGEE. The V gene lost 0 bases and the J gene lost 7 bases, with 10 bases spanning the gap. The CDR3 extends over 14 amino acids. The CDR3 reads CASSVGGADGELFF. The CDR3, as DNA: TGTGCCAGCAGCGTAGGGGGGGCCGACGGGGAGCTGTTTTTT.

J is TRBJ2-2 and V is TRBV9; D possibly uses TRBD1 or TRBD2 (5 bases each). Trimming took 5 bases from V and 2 from J, leaving 13 bases between them. This CDR3 comprises 15 residues. From germline, CDR1 is SGDLS and CDR2 YYNGEE. CDR3 sequence reads: CASSSGTVNTGELFF. CDR3 sequence (DNA): TGTGCCAGCAGTTCCGGGACGGTTAACACCGGGGAGCTGTTTTTT.

A few counts support this clone. This sequence joins TRBV19 and TRBJ1-1; a possible D gene is TRBD1 (6 bases). This CDR3 is 14 amino acids long. Germline CDR1 is LNHDA and CDR2 is SQIVND (reference sequence). Trimming took off 10 bases at V and 4 bases at J, with 19 bases between the two ends. The CDR3 sequence is CAIKLTHRATEAFF. In DNA, the CDR3 is TGTGCCATCAAATTAACCCACAGGGCCACTGAAGCTTTCTTT.

Only one count was recorded for this clone. The chain combines TRBV9 with TRBJ2-3; the match to TRBD2 covers 10 bases. The CDR3 consists of 15 residues. J was trimmed by 1 base and V by 4 bases; bases with no gene match: 3. CDR1 SGDLS and CDR2 YYNGEE come from the germline V gene. The CDR3, as DNA: TGTGCCAGCAGCTTTGGACTAGCGGGCACAGATACGCAGTATTTT. Translating gives CASSFGLAGTDTQYF.

The chain combines TRBV5-6 with TRBJ2-2, with D hard to call. Between the trimmed V and J ends, which lost 4 bases and 5 bases, there was a span of 12 bases. CDR3 length: 14 amino acids. Germline V CDR1 and CDR2: SGHDT, YYEEEE. Here the CDR3 reads CASSLPDGTGELFF. CDR3 coding DNA: TGTGCCAGCAGCCTACCGGACGGGACCGGGGAGCTGTTTTTT.

This clone was observed a single time. This rearrangement joins TRBV6-1 to TRBJ2-3; a possible D gene is TRBD2 (6 bases). The V end lost 0 bases, the J end lost 7 bases, and 20 bases lay between the germline ends. In germline, CDR1 is MNHNS, CDR2 SASEGT. The length of the CDR3 is 17 residues. The CDR3: CASSEALRGRPENTQYF. As DNA, the CDR3 is TGTGCCAGCAGTGAAGCGCTTCGGGGGAGGCCGGAGAATACGCAGTATTTT.

This clone showed up just a few times. The rearrangement joins TRBV11-2 to TRBJ1-1, with 10 bases aligning to TRBD1. The CDR3 length is 14 residues. The germline V gene encodes CDR1 SGHAT and CDR2 FQNNGV. V lost 7 bases and J lost 4; bases outside the gene matches: 6. CDR3 amino acids: CASNRDRGSTEAFF. The CDR3 bases are TGTGCCAGCAATCGGGACAGGGGATCCACTGAAGCTTTCTTT.

The chain carries TRBV5-4 and TRBJ2-3, with a tentative D call TRBD1 (6 bases). From germline, CDR1 is SGHNT and CDR2 YYREEE (reference sequence). The CDR3 sequence is 14 residues long. Trimming cost V 4 bases and J 5 bases, with 14 bases left between them. CDR3 nucleotide sequence: TGTGCCAGCAGCCCAACTACAGGGTTAGATACGCAGTATTTT. Its translation is CASSPTTGLDTQYF.

This chain joins TRBV5-6 and TRBJ2-3, with TRBD1 as a possible D gene (5 bases). V was shortened by 1 base and J by 2 bases, with 8 bases between the two germline ends. In germline, CDR1 is SGHDT, CDR2 YYEEEE. The CDR3 covers 14 residues. CDR3 coding DNA: TGTGCCAGCAGCTTGATGGGGCCCACAGATACGCAGTATTTT. Its translation is CASSLMGPTDTQYF.

The chain is built from TRBV5-5 and TRBJ1-3, with 7 bases matching TRBD1. The CDR3 is 15 residues long. V shed 4 bases and J 4 bases; nucleotides not matched to a gene: 8. Per germline, CDR1 SGHKS and CDR2 YYEKEE (reference sequence). The CDR3 nucleotides read TGTGCCAGCAGCCCTATTGGGACAGTAGGAAACACCATATATTTT. It encodes CASSPIGTVGNTIYF.

This clone was observed a single time. This chain connects TRBV28 to TRBJ1-2, with D perhaps TRBD1 (5 bases). Germline V lookup: CDR1 MDHEN, CDR2 SYDVKM. The CDR3 runs to 13 residues. Trimming took 7 bases from V and 4 from J, leaving 13 bases between them. The CDR3 coding sequence is TGTGCCAGCACCACCGGGGGGATCTATGGCTACACCTTC. It translates to CASTTGGIYGYTF.

The rearrangement joins TRBV7-8 to TRBJ1-3; D gene uncertain. The CDR3 totals 16 residues. In germline, CDR1 is SGHVS, CDR2 FQNEAQ. V lost 5 bases and J lost 0, with 14 bases in between. The CDR3 region has the DNA TGTGCCAGCAGCCTCTTTGCTGGGAGCTCTGGAAACACCATATATTTT. The encoded protein is CASSLFAGSSGNTIYF.

The chain is built from TRBV10-2 and TRBJ1-5, with D possibly TRBD1 on 5 matching bases. This CDR3 is built from 13 residues. Germline lookup yields CDR1 WSHSY and CDR2 SAAADI. Trimming took 2 bases from V and 7 from J, leaving 9 bases between them. CDR3 in DNA: TGCGCCAGCAGTGAGCAGGGAGAGCAGCCCCAGCATTTT. Translation: CASSEQGEQPQHF.

The V and J genes are TRBV2 and TRBJ2-5, with TRBD2 identical over 9 bases. Per germline, CDR1 SNHLY and CDR2 FYNNEI. The length of the CDR3 is 16 residues. The V and J ends lost 6 bases and 0 bases, in that order; junction bases with no gene match: 8. DNA for the CDR3: TGTGCCAGCAGGCTGGGGACTAGCATAAACCAAGAGACCCAGTACTTC. This gives the protein CASRLGTSINQETQYF.

The J gene is TRBJ2-1, the V gene TRBV11-2; D is unresolved. Trimming left V 0 bases short and J 7 bases short, with 13 bases between. The CDR3 has 15 residues. CDR1 is SGHAT and CDR2 is FQNNGV in the germline V gene. The CDR3 DNA reads TGTGCCAGCAGCTTAGAGTCGCAGTTAGGTAATGAGCAGTTCTTC. Protein: CASSLESQLGNEQFF.

The chain carries TRBV7-8 and TRBJ2-5; no reliable D call. The CDR3 is made up of 17 amino acids. Germline CDR1 SGHVS, CDR2 FQNEAQ. Trimming cost V 2 bases and J 4 bases, with 20 bases left between them. The CDR3: CASSLPPLGWAPETQYF. Written as DNA, the CDR3 is TGTGCCAGCAGCTTACCCCCACTTGGCTGGGCTCCAGAGACCCAGTACTTC.

V usage is TRBV6-1 and J usage is TRBJ1-1; maybe TRBD1 (5 bases). This CDR3 is 14 amino acids long. V lost 10 bases, J lost 6 bases, and 21 bases lay in between. Germline values: CDR1 MNHNS, CDR2 SASEGT. The CDR3 protein is CATLRDPEFAEAFF. CDR3 nucleotide sequence: TGTGCCACCCTACGGGACCCAGAGTTCGCTGAAGCTTTCTTT.

The genes are TRBV27 and TRBJ2-7; tentative D call: TRBD2 (5 bases). Trimming removed 2 bases from V and 5 bases from J, with 10 bases in between. There are 13 residues in the CDR3. CDR1 and CDR2 (germline): MNHEY, SMNVEV (reference sequence). This CDR3 reads CASSLPPGNEQYF. The CDR3 DNA sequence: TGTGCCAGCAGTTTACCCCCGGGGAACGAGCAGTACTTC.